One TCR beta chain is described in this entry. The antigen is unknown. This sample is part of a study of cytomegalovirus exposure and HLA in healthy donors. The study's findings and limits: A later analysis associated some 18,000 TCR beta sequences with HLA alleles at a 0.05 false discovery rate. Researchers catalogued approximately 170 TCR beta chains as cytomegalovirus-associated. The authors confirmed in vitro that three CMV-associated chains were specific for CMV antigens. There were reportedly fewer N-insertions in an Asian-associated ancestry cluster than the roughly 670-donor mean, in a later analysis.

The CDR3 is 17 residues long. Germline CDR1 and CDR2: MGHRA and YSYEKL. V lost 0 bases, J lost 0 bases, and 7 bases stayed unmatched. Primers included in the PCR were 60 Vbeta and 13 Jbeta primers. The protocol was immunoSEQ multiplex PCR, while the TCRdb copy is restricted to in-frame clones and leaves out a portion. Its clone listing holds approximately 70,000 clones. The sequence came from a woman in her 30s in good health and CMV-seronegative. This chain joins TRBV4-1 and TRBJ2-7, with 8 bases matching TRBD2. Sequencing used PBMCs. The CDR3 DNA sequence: TGCGCCAGCAGCCAAGATGGTAGCGGGACGAGCTCCTACGAGCAGTACTTC. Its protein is CASSQDGSGTSSYEQYF.